This entry concerns a single TCR beta chain. Its antigen is still unknown. The data were obtained in a study of CD8 T cells in ankylosing spondylitis. Points from the study as a whole: CD8+ disease-linked clones were present at relatively low frequencies in blood. About 8 highly homologous variants made up a TCR beta motif that seemed to typify ankylosing spondylitis blood. Enrichment of disease-linked clones was reportedly significant in matched ankylosing spondylitis synovial fluid.

Using quantitative 5'-RACE with molecular barcodes, the authors made TCR beta libraries. TCRdb independently ran MiXCR on the 5' RACE reads; one entry per CDR3 protein. The table lists almost 250,000 distinct CDR3 sequences, roughly 32% of them singletons. The TCR was taken from a male donor with ankylosing spondylitis or in good health (not recorded which). The sequencing sample was made of blood, either unsorted or a sorted T cell fraction (not recorded which).

This chain's CDR3 is CASSLGGLDTEAFF. Here the CDR3 DNA reads TGTGCCAGCAGCCTGGGGGGTTTGGATACTGAAGCTTTCTTT. This chain uses TRBV27 with TRBJ1-1; a possible D gene is TRBD1 (5 bases). CDR1 is MNHEY and CDR2 is SMNVEV in the germline V gene (reference sequence). The CDR3 totals 14 residues. V was pared by 6 bases and J by 5 bases, with 16 bases between.